These T cell receptor beta chains were read from a single sample in a study of cytomegalovirus exposure and HLA in healthy donors. Measured with immunoSEQ multiplex PCR; TCRdb has only the in-frame clones, and not every one. The table records under 150,000 clones, about 76% of them present only once. The sequencing input was PBMCs. Receptors originate from a woman aged 40 to 50 in good health and CMV-seronegative. The CDR3 runs from the conserved cysteine through the conserved F or W. The order of the fields is CDR3 DNA, CDR3 protein, D gene, V gene, J gene, clone size. The D gene is left open where the match is weak. A row's size may be missing; if present it is once, few, many or a size class.

DNA: TGTGCCTGGGAGGTTGGTGGGACAGGGGTTGGCGAGCAGTACTTC
CDR3: CAWEVGGTGVGEQYF
D: TRBD1
V: TRBV30
J: TRBJ2-7
size: NA

DNA: TGTGCCAGCAGTGACCGTGGTACAGGGGGCACTGAAGCTTTCTTT
CDR3: CASSDRGTGGTEAFF
D: TRBD1
V: TRBV2
J: TRBJ1-1
size: NA

DNA: TGTGCCAGCAGTTTCGGGGGGACGATGAACACTGAAGCTTTCTTT
CDR3: CASSFGGTMNTEAFF
D: NA
V: TRBV5-4
J: TRBJ1-1
size: NA

DNA: TGTGCCAGCAGCTTAGGCCCGAGTAGCTATAATTCACCCCTCCACTTT
CDR3: CASSLGPSSYNSPLHF
D: NA
V: TRBV13
J: TRBJ1-6
size: NA

DNA: TGTGGGACTAGCGGGGGGGCTGCAGATACGCAGTATTTT
CDR3: CGTSGGAADTQYF
D: TRBD2
V: TRBV2
J: TRBJ2-3
size: few

DNA: TGCGCCAGCAGCCTCCAGGCACAGGGTGGTGGCTACACCTTC
CDR3: CASSLQAQGGGYTF
D: NA
V: TRBV5-1
J: TRBJ1-2
size: NA

DNA: TGTGCCAGCAGTCCACCCACGACCGGGACAGGCTATAATTCACCCCTCCACTTT
CDR3: CASSPPTTGTGYNSPLHF
D: TRBD1
V: TRBV28
J: TRBJ1-6
size: few

DNA: TGTGCCAGCAAAGCAAGACAGGGGGCAGGAGGCTACACCTTC
CDR3: CASKARQGAGGYTF
D: TRBD1
V: TRBV6-5
J: TRBJ1-2
size: few

DNA: TGTGCCAGTATTCGGTCGGACAGGGGCAATGGCTACACCTTC
CDR3: CASIRSDRGNGYTF
D: TRBD1
V: TRBV19
J: TRBJ1-2
size: NA

DNA: TGTGCCAGCAATAGAGCGGGACAGGGTTCCTACGAGCAGTACTTC
CDR3: CASNRAGQGSYEQYF
D: TRBD1
V: TRBV6-7
J: TRBJ2-7
size: NA

DNA: TGTGCCAGTAGTACACAGGGAGATAATTCACCCCTCCACTTT
CDR3: CASSTQGDNSPLHF
D: NA
V: TRBV19
J: TRBJ1-6
size: NA

DNA: TGCGCCAGCAGCTTAGGAGGGTTCGGGGAGACCCAGTACTTC
CDR3: CASSLGGFGETQYF
D: NA
V: TRBV5-1
J: TRBJ2-5
size: NA

DNA: TGTGCCAGCAGCGCCCTGGACAGGGAACTTTACACTGAAGCTTTCTTT
CDR3: CASSALDRELYTEAFF
D: TRBD1
V: TRBV9
J: TRBJ1-1
size: NA

DNA: TGTGCCAGCAGCTCTCCGGGACAGGCTTCCTACGAGCAGTACTTC
CDR3: CASSSPGQASYEQYF
D: TRBD1
V: TRBV5-4
J: TRBJ2-7
size: NA

DNA: TGTGCCAGCAGCCCCCCTGGGGCAGGGAGGGAGACCCAGTACTTC
CDR3: CASSPPGAGRETQYF
D: NA
V: TRBV6-6
J: TRBJ2-5
size: NA

DNA: TGTGCCAGCAGAAGGGACAGCAGCTCCTACGAGCAGTACTTC
CDR3: CASRRDSSSYEQYF
D: TRBD1
V: TRBV5-4
J: TRBJ2-7
size: once

DNA: TGTGCCAGCAGCTTAGGCCGGGACTCCTACGAGCAGTACTTC
CDR3: CASSLGRDSYEQYF
D: NA
V: TRBV13
J: TRBJ2-7
size: NA

DNA: TGTGCCAGCGGAACCCCGGACAAATCGCCCTACGAGCAGTACTTC
CDR3: CASGTPDKSPYEQYF
D: NA
V: TRBV6-6
J: TRBJ2-7
size: few

DNA: TGTGCCAGCAGTTTAGCCCGAGGATGGGCGAACACCGGGGAGCTGTTTTTT
CDR3: CASSLARGWANTGELFF
D: NA
V: TRBV27
J: TRBJ2-2
size: NA

DNA: TGTGCCATCAGTGTGGGACAGTCAATAAATGGCTACACCTTC
CDR3: CAISVGQSINGYTF
D: TRBD1
V: TRBV10-3
J: TRBJ1-2
size: NA

DNA: TGTGCCAGCTCACCAATTGCTCCGACAGGGAATGGCTACACCTTC
CDR3: CASSPIAPTGNGYTF
D: TRBD1
V: TRBV18
J: TRBJ1-2
size: NA

DNA: TGTGCCAGCAGGACCGGGACAGCGAACACCGGGGAGCTGTTTTTT
CDR3: CASRTGTANTGELFF
D: TRBD1
V: TRBV6-5
J: TRBJ2-2
size: NA

DNA: TGTGCCAGCAGCCAAGAAGGACAGGGGCTAGGAAACACCATATATTTT
CDR3: CASSQEGQGLGNTIYF
D: TRBD1
V: TRBV4-2
J: TRBJ1-3
size: NA

DNA: TGTGCCAGCAGTCTTCGAGACAGCTATGGCTACACCTTC
CDR3: CASSLRDSYGYTF
D: NA
V: TRBV28
J: TRBJ1-2
size: NA

DNA: TGTGCCAGCAGGCCGGGACAGCCTAACACTGAAGCTTTCTTT
CDR3: CASRPGQPNTEAFF
D: TRBD1
V: TRBV6-5
J: TRBJ1-1
size: few

DNA: TGTGCCAGCGGGGGGACTAGCGGGGAACAGACCCAGTACTTC
CDR3: CASGGTSGEQTQYF
D: TRBD2
V: TRBV25-1
J: TRBJ2-5
size: NA

DNA: TGTGCCAGTAGTATAGGCGGGGGGACTGAAGCTTTCTTT
CDR3: CASSIGGGTEAFF
D: NA
V: TRBV19
J: TRBJ1-1
size: NA

DNA: TGTGCCAGCAGCTCACTTGGAGGGGGCACGAACACCGGGGAGCTGTTTTTT
CDR3: CASSSLGGGTNTGELFF
D: NA
V: TRBV4-2
J: TRBJ2-2
size: NA

DNA: TGCGCCAGCAGCTTGGTAGCGGGTGGCGGAGATACGCAGTATTTT
CDR3: CASSLVAGGGDTQYF
D: TRBD2
V: TRBV5-1
J: TRBJ2-3
size: few